The 32 T cell receptor beta chains in this list originate from one sample, sequenced in a study of cytomegalovirus exposure and HLA in healthy donors. PCR used 60 Vbeta primers and 13 Jbeta primers. This table comes from immunoSEQ multiplex PCR, and its TCRdb copy is limited to in-frame clones, with some not included. Among more than 130,000 clones listed, around 77% were seen once. Sequences were obtained from PBMCs. These TCRs come from a young man in good health and CMV-seronegative.

CDR3 region: CASSQGRDNNSPLHF. Written as DNA, the CDR3 is TGCGCCAGCAGCCAGGGCAGGGATAATAATTCACCCCTCCACTTT. This chain joins TRBV4-1 and TRBJ1-6, with a tentative D call TRBD1 (5 bases). CDR1 is MGHRA and CDR2 is YSYEKL in the germline V gene. The CDR3 is 15 amino acids. With 3 bases removed from V and 5 bases from J, the gap between germline ends came to 11 bases.

The J gene is TRBJ1-2, the V gene TRBV7-9; tentative D call: TRBD1 (5 bases). V was cut by 3 bases and J by 4 bases, with 15 bases left in between. The CDR3 length is 15 residues. Germline V gives CDR1 SEHNR, CDR2 FQNEAQ (reference sequence). This chain's CDR3 is CASSLGEDTIYGYTF. As DNA, the CDR3 is TGTGCCAGCAGCTTGGGTGAGGACACCATCTATGGCTACACCTTC.

The chain joins TRBV7-9 to TRBJ2-1; D call uncertain. CDR3 size: 13 residues. CDR1 SEHNR and CDR2 FQNEAQ come from the germline V gene (reference sequence). V was pared by 1 base and J by 5 bases, with 6 bases between. CDR3 DNA sequence: TGTGCCAGCAGCTTAGAGCGCGACAATGAGCAGTTCTTC. It codes for CASSLERDNEQFF.

The gene calls are TRBV11-2 and TRBJ2-7, with 8 bases matching TRBD1. The germline V gene has CDR1 SGHAT and CDR2 FQNNGV. There are 15 residues in the CDR3. J lost 2 bases, V lost 5 bases, and 8 bases had no gene match. CDR3 amino acids: CASSRTGQDPYEQYF. In nucleotides, the CDR3 is TGTGCCAGCAGCCGTACGGGACAGGACCCCTACGAGCAGTACTTC.

For this clone: The junction and the germline gene differ at one end; a read error may be behind it. This chain links TRBV6-1 with TRBJ1-2; 7 bases map to TRBD1. Germline CDR1 reads MNHNS; CDR2 reads SASEGT. The CDR3 is made up of 15 amino acids. CDR3 sequence (DNA): TGTGCCAGCAGTGACGGGACAGCGTCAAGTTATGGCTACCCCTTC. It yields the protein CASSDGTASSYGYPF.

The chain is built from TRBV18 and TRBJ2-1; TRBD1 is a possible D gene (5 bases). Germline lookup yields CDR1 KGHSH and CDR2 LQKENI. CDR3 size: 15 residues. V dropped 3 bases and J dropped 0 bases, with 9 bases sitting between them. The CDR3 sequence is CASSPGPSSYNEQFF. The CDR3, as DNA: TGTGCCAGCTCACCGGGGCCGAGCTCCTACAATGAGCAGTTCTTC.

The CDR3 coding sequence is TGTGCCATCAGCCCGGCAGGGCGGGACGAAAAACTGTTTTTT. Its translation is CAISPAGRDEKLFF. The V call is TRBV10-3, the J call TRBJ1-4, with D perhaps matching TRBD1 (5 bases). This CDR3 comprises 14 residues. The germline V gene has CDR1 ENHRY and CDR2 SYGVKD. V shed 6 bases and J shed 8 bases, with 16 bases lying between them.

The chain combines TRBV12-5 with TRBJ2-1; 10 bases align to TRBD2. CDR3 length: 17 amino acids. Germline V CDR1 and CDR2: LGHNT, FRNRAP. V lost 9 bases to trimming and J lost 5 bases; unmatched junction nucleotides: 16. CDR3 protein: CASSLPPPSGGHNEQFF. CDR3 nucleotide sequence: TGTGCTAGCAGCCTACCTCCACCTAGCGGGGGACACAATGAGCAGTTCTTC.

V is TRBV7-9 and J is TRBJ2-1; TRBD2 matches at 9 bases. Germline CDR1 and CDR2: SEHNR and FQNEAQ (reference sequence). CDR3 size: 16 residues. V lost 3 bases and J lost 4; bases outside the gene matches: 7. CDR3 sequence reads: CASSLSSGILYNEQFF. The CDR3 DNA reads as TGTGCCAGCAGCTTGTCTAGCGGGATTTTGTACAATGAGCAGTTCTTC.

This clone was seen ten or more times. The V call is TRBV7-9, the J call TRBJ2-7; TRBD1 matches 8 bases. The CDR3 has 13 residues. Germline values: CDR1 SEHNR, CDR2 FQNEAQ (reference sequence). The J segment lost 7 bases and the V segment lost 3 bases, leaving 5 bases of the junction unmatched. The CDR3 sequence is CASSFAGGREQYF. The CDR3 DNA reads TGTGCCAGCAGCTTTGCAGGGGGCCGGGAGCAGTACTTC.

The chain uses TRBV11-2 and TRBJ1-2; 7 bases line up with TRBD1. J was trimmed by 4 bases and V by 5 bases; bases with no gene match: 7. Germline-derived CDR1 and CDR2 are SGHAT and FQNNGV. The CDR3 has 14 residues. The CDR3 region has the DNA TGTGCCAGCAGCAGGGACAGCCCAACCTATGGCTACACCTTC. It yields the protein CASSRDSPTYGYTF.

The chain joins TRBV28 to TRBJ2-7, with unresolved D. This CDR3 has 13 amino acids. Trimming took 4 bases from V and 9 from J, leaving 16 bases between them. CDR1 and CDR2 (germline): MDHEN, SYDVKM. In DNA form, the CDR3 reads TGTGCCAGCAGTTCCCGGTTCATCCCTGTGCAGTACTTC. Its translation: CASSSRFIPVQYF. Looking up the rest from reference TRBV28 and TRBJ2-7 gives the full variable domain: DVKVTQSSRYLVKRTGEKVFLECVQDMDHENMFWYRQDPGLGLRLIYFSYDVKMKEKGDIPEGYSVSREKKERFSLILESASTNQTSMYLCASSSRFIPVQYFGPGTRLTVT.

The chain recombines TRBV4-1 with TRBJ2-5, with D possibly TRBD1 on 8 matching bases. Trimming shortened V by 0 bases and J by 7 bases, and 18 bases separated the two germline ends. This CDR3 has 16 amino acids. The germline CDR1 and CDR2 sequences are MGHRA and YSYEKL. In nucleotides, the CDR3 is TGCGCCAGCAGCCAAGATTCAGGACAGGGCGGGAGGACCCAGTACTTC. Translation: CASSQDSGQGGRTQYF.

This clone turned up a few times. This sequence joins TRBV5-8 and TRBJ2-7; 8 nucleotides agree with TRBD1. The CDR3 has 13 amino acids. From germline, CDR1 is SGHTS and CDR2 YDEGEE. The V gene end was trimmed by 5 bases and the J gene end by 6 bases; junction bases not matched to a gene: 7. In DNA, the CDR3 is TGTGCCAGCAGGAACAGGGGGTTTTCCGAGCAGTACTTC. Translated: CASRNRGFSEQYF.

The chain links TRBV6-1 to TRBJ1-6; the D gene is possibly TRBD1 (6 bases). Looked up from germline, CDR1 is MNHNS and CDR2 is SASEGT. The CDR3 runs 15 residues. V was pared by 2 bases and J by 7 bases, with 12 bases between. Written as DNA, the CDR3 is TGTGCCAGCAGTGAACTGGACAGAATAAATTCACCCCTCCACTTT. This codes for CASSELDRINSPLHF.

With regard to this clone: One end of the junction varies from germline; a read error may be responsible. This rearrangement joins TRBV6-5 to TRBJ1-5; TRBD1 aligns across 9 bases. Germline CDR1 reads MNHEY; CDR2 reads SVGAGI. This CDR3 spans 14 amino acids. CDR3 DNA sequence: TGTGCCAGCAGTTTGGACAGGGGATTGGATCCCCAGAATTTT. Protein product: CASSLDRGLDPQNF.

This chain connects TRBV7-8 to TRBJ2-3; D possibly corresponds to TRBD1 (5 bases). CDR1 is SGHVS and CDR2 is FQNEAQ in the germline V gene. The CDR3 is 17 amino acids. Trimming cost V 1 base and J 2 bases, with 16 bases left between them. The CDR3 nucleotides read TGTGCCAGCAGCTTAGGCGTGGGGCCACGATACACAGATACGCAGTATTTT. Translated, it gives CASSLGVGPRYTDTQYF.

The chain has TRBV7-9 and TRBJ2-7; 7 bases line up with TRBD1. CDR3 length: 14 residues. The trim removed 5 bases at V and 2 bases at J, leaving 6 bases unmatched. CDR1 is SEHNR and CDR2 is FQNEAQ in the germline V gene (reference sequence). The CDR3 region is CASSPRQGTYEQYF. CDR3 bases: TGTGCCAGCAGCCCGAGACAGGGAACCTACGAGCAGTACTTC.

There are a few counts of this clone. The J gene is TRBJ1-5, the V gene TRBV5-1; D gene unclear. Germline V gene lookup returns CDR1 SGHRS and CDR2 YFSETQ. Between the trimmed V and J ends, which lost 1 base and 8 bases, there was a span of 10 bases. The CDR3 length is 13 residues. The CDR3 is CASSLSGDEPQHF. CDR3 bases: TGCGCCAGCAGCTTGAGTGGAGATGAGCCCCAGCATTTT.

The chain combines TRBV5-1 with TRBJ2-2; 9 bases align to TRBD1. From germline, CDR1 is SGHRS and CDR2 YFSETQ. J was trimmed by 4 bases and V by 0 bases; bases with no gene match: 1. This CDR3 is 15 amino acids long. CDR3: CASSLGTGATGELFF. The DNA for the CDR3 is TGCGCCAGCAGCTTGGGGACAGGGGCCACCGGGGAGCTGTTTTTT.

V is TRBV6-4 and J is TRBJ2-3; D not resolved. Germline V gene lookup returns CDR1 MRHNA and CDR2 SNTAGT. This CDR3 is built from 14 residues. The V end lost 6 bases, the J end lost 2 bases, and 12 bases lay between the germline ends. CDR3 residues: CASSRSGDTDTQYF. CDR3 nucleotides: TGTGCCAGCAGCCGGAGTGGAGACACAGATACGCAGTATTTT.

The chain carries TRBV4-2 and TRBJ2-5; weak D call: TRBD1 (5 bases). CDR1 and CDR2 (germline): LGHNA, YNFKEQ. This CDR3 has 16 amino acids. The germline V and J ends were trimmed by 0 bases and 5 bases, with 16 bases remaining between them. CDR3 sequence (DNA): TGTGCCAGCAGCCAAGATTTATCACAGGTTTGGGAGACCCAGTACTTC. It encodes CASSQDLSQVWETQYF.

This sequence joins TRBV6-1 and TRBJ1-5, with 9 positions matching TRBD1. CDR1 and CDR2 from the germline V gene are MNHNS and SASEGT. This CDR3 region has 16 residues. The trim removed 2 bases at V and 6 bases at J, leaving 8 bases unmatched. CDR3 region: CASSETLGQGFQPQHF. DNA of the CDR3: TGTGCCAGCAGTGAAACTTTAGGACAGGGGTTTCAGCCCCAGCATTTT.

The chain joins TRBV6-1 to TRBJ2-2; D gene ambiguous. CDR3 length: 16 amino acids. Trimming shortened V by 4 bases and J by 3 bases, and 15 bases separated the two germline ends. Germline V lookup: CDR1 MNHNS, CDR2 SASEGT. CDR3 region: CASSGPVSFDTGELFF. The CDR3 coding sequence is TGTGCCAGCAGTGGCCCTGTTAGCTTTGACACCGGGGAGCTGTTTTTT.

The V gene is TRBV6-1, the J gene TRBJ2-1, with D maybe TRBD2 (5 bases). The germline V and J ends were trimmed by 8 bases and 3 bases, with 11 bases remaining between them. There are 13 residues in the CDR3. Per the germline V gene, CDR1 is MNHNS and CDR2 is SASEGT. DNA of the CDR3: TGTGCCAGCCGAGGGTTCGGCTACAATGAGCAGTTCTTC. Amino acid sequence: CASRGFGYNEQFF.

This chain connects TRBV18 to TRBJ2-5; D gene uncertain. The CDR3 is made up of 11 amino acids. V was trimmed by 5 bases and J by 2 bases, leaving 3 bases between them. Germline V gives CDR1 KGHSH, CDR2 LQKENI. The CDR3 sequence is CASSTQETQYF. The CDR3 DNA reads TGTGCCAGCTCAACACAAGAGACCCAGTACTTC.

The chain has TRBV12-5 and TRBJ2-1, with D hard to call. Germline V CDR1 and CDR2: LGHNT, FRNRAP. CDR3 size: 14 residues. Trimming removed 0 bases from V and 2 bases from J, with 5 bases in between. The CDR3 loop reads CASGLVPAYNEQFF. CDR3 coding DNA: TGTGCTAGTGGTTTGGTACCAGCCTACAATGAGCAGTTCTTC.

The rearrangement links TRBV13 to TRBJ1-1; D not certain. CDR1 and CDR2 from the germline V gene are PRHDT and FYEKMQ (reference sequence). With 0 bases removed from V and 7 bases from J, the gap between germline ends came to 9 bases. The CDR3 covers 13 residues. This chain's CDR3 is CASSLGDGSEAFF. The DNA of the CDR3 is TGTGCCAGCAGCTTAGGTGATGGGAGTGAAGCTTTCTTT.

The J gene is TRBJ1-3, the V gene TRBV6-4, with D perhaps TRBD1 (5 bases). The V and J ends lost 7 bases and 2 bases respectively, with 9 bases between them. CDR1 is MRHNA, CDR2 SNTAGT, per germline. The CDR3 covers 13 residues. This CDR3 reads CASTQGPGNTIYF. For the CDR3, the DNA is TGTGCCAGCACGCAGGGCCCTGGAAACACCATATATTTT.

In its sample, this clone was seen once. J is TRBJ2-2 and V is TRBV4-1; 10 bases agree with TRBD1. CDR3 length: 17 residues. CDR1 is MGHRA, CDR2 YSYEKL, per germline. With 0 bases clipped from V and 4 bases from J, the junction kept 5 bases outside the gene matches. The CDR3 bases are TGCGCCAGCAGCCAAGATTGGGACAGGGGACTCACCGGGGAGCTGTTTTTT. Translated, it gives CASSQDWDRGLTGELFF.

The gene calls are TRBV7-9 and TRBJ2-5, with 11 bases that match TRBD1. V lost 5 bases, J lost 5 bases, and 4 bases stayed unmatched. The CDR3 spans 14 residues. Germline V gene sequence: CDR1 SEHNR, CDR2 FQNEAQ (reference sequence). The CDR3 sequence is CASSPGQGAETQYF. The CDR3 nucleotides are TGTGCCAGCAGCCCAGGACAGGGGGCTGAGACCCAGTACTTC.

The V gene is TRBV10-2, the J gene TRBJ2-3, with D unresolved. The V gene's germline CDR1 is WSHSY and CDR2 SAAADI. Trimming left V 8 bases short and J 4 bases short, with 10 bases between. The CDR3 contains 12 residues. This CDR3 is CASRNYPDTQYF. The CDR3 DNA sequence: TGCGCCAGCCGGAACTACCCAGATACGCAGTATTTT.